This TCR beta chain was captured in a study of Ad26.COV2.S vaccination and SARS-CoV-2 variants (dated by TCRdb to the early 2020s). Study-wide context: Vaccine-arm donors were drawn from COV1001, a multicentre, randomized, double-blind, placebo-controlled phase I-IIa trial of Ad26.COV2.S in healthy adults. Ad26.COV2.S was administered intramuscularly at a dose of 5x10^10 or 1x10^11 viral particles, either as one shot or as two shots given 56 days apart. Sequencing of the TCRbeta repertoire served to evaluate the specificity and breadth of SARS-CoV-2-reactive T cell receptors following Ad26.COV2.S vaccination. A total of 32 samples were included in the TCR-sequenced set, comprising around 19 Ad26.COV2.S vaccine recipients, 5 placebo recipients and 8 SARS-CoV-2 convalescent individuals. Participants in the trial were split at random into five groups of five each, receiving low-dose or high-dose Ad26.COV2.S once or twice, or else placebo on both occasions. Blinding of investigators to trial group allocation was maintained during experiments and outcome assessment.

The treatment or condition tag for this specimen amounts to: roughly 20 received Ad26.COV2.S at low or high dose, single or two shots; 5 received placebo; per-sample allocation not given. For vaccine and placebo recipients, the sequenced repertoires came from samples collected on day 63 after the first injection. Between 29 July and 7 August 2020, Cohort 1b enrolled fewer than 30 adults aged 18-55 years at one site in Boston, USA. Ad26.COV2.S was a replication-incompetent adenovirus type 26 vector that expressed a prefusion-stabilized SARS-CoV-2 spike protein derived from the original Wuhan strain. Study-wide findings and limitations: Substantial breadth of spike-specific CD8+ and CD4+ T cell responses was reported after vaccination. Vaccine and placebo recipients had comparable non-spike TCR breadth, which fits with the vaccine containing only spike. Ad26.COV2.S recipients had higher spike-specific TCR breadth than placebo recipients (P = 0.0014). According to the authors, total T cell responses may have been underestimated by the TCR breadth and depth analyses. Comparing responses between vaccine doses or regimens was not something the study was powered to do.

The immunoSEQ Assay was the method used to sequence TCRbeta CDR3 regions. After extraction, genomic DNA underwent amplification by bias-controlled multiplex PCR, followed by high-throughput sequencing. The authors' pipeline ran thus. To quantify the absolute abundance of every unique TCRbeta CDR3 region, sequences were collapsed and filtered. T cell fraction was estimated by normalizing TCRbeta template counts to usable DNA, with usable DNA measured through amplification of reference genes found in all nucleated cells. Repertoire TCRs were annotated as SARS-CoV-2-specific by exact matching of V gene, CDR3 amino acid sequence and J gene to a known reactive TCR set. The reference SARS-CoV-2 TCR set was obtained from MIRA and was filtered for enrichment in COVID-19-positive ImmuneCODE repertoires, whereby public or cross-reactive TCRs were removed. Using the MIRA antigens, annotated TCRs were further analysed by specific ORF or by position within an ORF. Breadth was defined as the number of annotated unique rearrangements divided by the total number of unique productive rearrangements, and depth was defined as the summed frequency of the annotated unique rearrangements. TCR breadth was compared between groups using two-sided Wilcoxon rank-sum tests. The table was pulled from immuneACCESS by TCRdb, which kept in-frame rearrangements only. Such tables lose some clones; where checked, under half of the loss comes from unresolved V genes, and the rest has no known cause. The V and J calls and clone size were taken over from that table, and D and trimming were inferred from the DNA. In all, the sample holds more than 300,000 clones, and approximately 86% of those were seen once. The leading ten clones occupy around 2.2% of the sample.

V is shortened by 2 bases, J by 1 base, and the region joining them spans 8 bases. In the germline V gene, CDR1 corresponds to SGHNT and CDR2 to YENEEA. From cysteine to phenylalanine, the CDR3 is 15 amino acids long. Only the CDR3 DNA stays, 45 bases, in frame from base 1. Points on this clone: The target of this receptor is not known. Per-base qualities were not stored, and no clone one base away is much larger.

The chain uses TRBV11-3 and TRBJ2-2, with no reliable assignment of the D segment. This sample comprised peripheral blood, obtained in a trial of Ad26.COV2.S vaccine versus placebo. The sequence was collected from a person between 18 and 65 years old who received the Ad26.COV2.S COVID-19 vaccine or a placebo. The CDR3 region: CASSLNRLNTGELFF. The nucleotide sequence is TGTGCCAGCAGCTTAAACCGACTGAACACCGGGGAGCTGTTTTTT.